The next 14 T cell receptor beta chains were all read from a single sample in a study of CD8 T cells in ankylosing spondylitis. Which antigens these TCRs recognize remains unknown. Whole-study results and caveats: A TCR beta motif of under 10 highly homologous variants seemed to mark ankylosing spondylitis blood.

TCRdb reprocessed the 5' RACE reads with MiXCR, giving one entry per CDR3 protein. The table has 470,000 or so distinct CDR3 sequences, about 25% seen once; the top ten hold approximately 1%. Sequenced: blood, either unsorted or a sorted T cell fraction (not recorded which). These receptor sequences come from a male donor with ankylosing spondylitis.

This clonotype was recorded a few times. J is TRBJ2-1 and V is TRBV5-1; 14 positions match TRBD2. Germline V gives CDR1 SGHRS, CDR2 YFSETQ. With 6 bases clipped from V and 8 bases from J, the junction kept 10 bases outside the gene matches. The CDR3 contains 16 residues. This chain's CDR3 is CASTGTSGRVSYEQFF. The CDR3, as DNA: TGCGCCAGCACAGGGACTAGCGGGAGAGTCTCATATGAGCAGTTCTTC.

The chain combines TRBV6-5 with TRBJ2-1, with D perhaps matching TRBD2 (5 bases). CDR1 MNHEY and CDR2 SVGAGI come from the germline V gene. This CDR3 comprises 12 residues. V was clipped by 2 bases and J by 9 bases, with 8 bases between them. CDR3 amino acids: CASSYAGTEQFF. The CDR3 DNA reads as TGTGCCAGCAGTTACGCGGGCACTGAGCAGTTCTTC.

The chain employs TRBV7-8 and TRBJ2-2; 12 bases align to TRBD2. This CDR3 comprises 17 residues. CDR1 is SGHVS and CDR2 is FQNEAQ in the germline V gene. Trimming removed 1 base from V and 7 bases from J; junction bases left unmatched: 7. Written as DNA, the CDR3 is TGTGCCAGCAGCTTAGGACTAGCGGGAGCTAGTGGCGGGGAGCTGTTTTTT. It specifies CASSLGLAGASGGELFF.

The chain carries TRBV2 and TRBJ2-1, with 11 bases fitting TRBD2. CDR1 and CDR2 (germline): SNHLY, FYNNEI. With 6 bases clipped from V and 7 bases from J, the junction kept 14 bases outside the gene matches. CDR3 length: 17 residues. The CDR3 region has the DNA TGTGCCAGCAGCGACGGGACTAGCGGAGGGGTGTGGAATGAGCAGTTCTTC. It codes for CASSDGTSGGVWNEQFF. Using reference TRBV2 and TRBJ2-1 for the parts outside the CDR3, the full variable domain is EPEVTQTPSHQVTQMGQEVILRCVPISNHLYFYWYRQILGQKVEFLVSFYNNEISEKSEIFDDQFSVERPDGSNFTLKIRSTKLEDSAMYFCASSDGTSGGVWNEQFFGPGTRLTVL.

This clonotype turned up a few times. In nucleotides, the CDR3 is TGCGCCAGCAGCTTGGAAGGTTGGACAGATACGCAGTATTTT. It translates to CASSLEGWTDTQYF. The chain is built from TRBV5-1 and TRBJ2-3, with D uncertain. The CDR3 runs to 14 residues. The V gene lost 0 bases and the J gene lost 3 bases, with 8 bases spanning the gap. Germline V lookup: CDR1 SGHRS, CDR2 YFSETQ. Full variable domain (outside the CDR3, taken from reference TRBV5-1 and TRBJ2-3): KAGVTQTPRYLIKTRGQQVTLSCSPISGHRSVSWYQQTPGQGLQFLFEYFSETQRNKGNFPGRFSGRQFSNSRSEMNVSTLELGDSALYLCASSLEGWTDTQYFGPGTRLTVL.

V and J are TRBV7-2 and TRBJ2-3; 10 bases align to TRBD2. The CDR3 is 17 amino acids. The germline CDR1 and CDR2 sequences are SGHTA and FQGNSA. J gave up 4 bases and V 6 bases, and 13 bases lay outside the gene matches. The CDR3 nucleotides read TGTGCCAGCAGTTTCATGGGTAGAAGCGGGAGGGCAGATACGCAGTATTTT. This codes for CASSFMGRSGRADTQYF.

This clonotype was counted at least ten times. The chain links TRBV7-9 to TRBJ2-3; 8 bases align to TRBD2. Germline CDR1 is SEHNR and CDR2 is FQNEAQ (reference sequence). Trimming removed 8 bases from V and 4 bases from J; junction bases left unmatched: 5. There are 13 residues in the CDR3. The CDR3 sequence: CASGASGPDTQYF. The CDR3 region has the DNA TGTGCCAGCGGGGCTAGCGGGCCAGATACGCAGTATTTT.

V is TRBV12-3 or TRBV12-4 and J is TRBJ1-2, with 7 bases identical to TRBD1. Trimming took 7 bases from V and 0 from J; bases not matched to a gene: 11. This CDR3 comprises 16 residues. CDR3 in amino acids: CASTLGDGTANYGYTF. The CDR3 nucleotides are TGTGCCAGCACCCTGGGTGATGGGACAGCTAACTATGGCTACACCTTC.

The chain uses TRBV18 and TRBJ1-1; a possible D gene is TRBD1 (5 bases). The CDR3 contains 15 residues. Between the trimmed V and J ends, which lost 8 bases and 6 bases, there was a span of 22 bases. Germline CDR1 reads KGHSH; CDR2 reads LQKENI. In DNA, the CDR3 is TGTGCCAGCCTCCCCGGAGCCGTTCAGGGTGCTGAAGCTTTCTTT. It yields the protein CASLPGAVQGAEAFF.

This clonotype was detected only a few times. The chain combines TRBV3-1 with TRBJ2-1; no clear D gene. The CDR3 runs to 13 residues. CDR1 is LGHDT and CDR2 is YNNKEL in the germline V gene (reference sequence). Trimming stripped 4 bases from V and 7 bases from J, with 11 bases between. The CDR3 sequence: CASSPIRFNEQFF. CDR3 bases: TGTGCCAGCAGCCCAATTCGTTTTAATGAGCAGTTCTTC.

This clonotype was recorded a few times. The V gene is TRBV7-9, the J gene TRBJ2-4; 8 bases match TRBD1. V dropped 0 bases and J dropped 6; count of bases not matched to a gene: 4. Looked up from germline, CDR1 is SEHNR and CDR2 is FQNEAQ (reference sequence). The CDR3 spans 15 residues. CDR3 coding DNA: TGTGCCAGCAGCTTAGCGCGGGGACAGGCAAACATTCAGTACTTC. Residues: CASSLARGQANIQYF. The complete variable domain, with remaining parts taken from reference TRBV7-9 and TRBJ2-4, reads DTGVSQNPRHKITKRGQNVTFRCDPISEHNRLYWYRQTLGQGPEFLTYFQNEAQLEKSRLLSDRFSAERPKGSFSTLEIQRTEQGDSAMYLCASSLARGQANIQYFGAGTRLSVL.

This clonotype occurred a few times. The J gene is TRBJ2-7, the V gene TRBV20-1; 10 nucleotides align to TRBD2. The CDR3 has 13 residues. V dropped 1 base and J dropped 3; count of bases not matched to a gene: 0. CDR1 and CDR2 (germline): DFQATT, SNEGSKA (reference sequence). The CDR3 DNA reads TGCAGTGCTAGAGGACTAGCGGGCTACGAGCAGTACGTC. Translating it yields CSARGLAGYEQYV.

This clonotype was recorded only once. The V call is TRBV7-2, the J call TRBJ2-7; TRBD1 aligns across 7 bases. Looked up from germline, CDR1 is SGHTA and CDR2 is FQGNSA. CDR3 length: 13 amino acids. The ends lost 5 bases at V and 4 bases at J; junction bases unmatched: 5. The CDR3 DNA is TGTGCCAGCAGCGACAGGGTGAGGTACGAGCAGTACTTC. Translating gives CASSDRVRYEQYF.

The rearrangement links TRBV12-3 or TRBV12-4 to TRBJ2-1; TRBD2 matches 10 bases. The CDR3 extends over 15 amino acids. V lost 6 bases and J lost 4; bases outside the gene matches: 6. The CDR3 reads CASRSTSGDYNEQFF. CDR3 coding DNA: TGTGCCAGCAGGTCAACTAGCGGGGATTACAATGAGCAGTTCTTC.